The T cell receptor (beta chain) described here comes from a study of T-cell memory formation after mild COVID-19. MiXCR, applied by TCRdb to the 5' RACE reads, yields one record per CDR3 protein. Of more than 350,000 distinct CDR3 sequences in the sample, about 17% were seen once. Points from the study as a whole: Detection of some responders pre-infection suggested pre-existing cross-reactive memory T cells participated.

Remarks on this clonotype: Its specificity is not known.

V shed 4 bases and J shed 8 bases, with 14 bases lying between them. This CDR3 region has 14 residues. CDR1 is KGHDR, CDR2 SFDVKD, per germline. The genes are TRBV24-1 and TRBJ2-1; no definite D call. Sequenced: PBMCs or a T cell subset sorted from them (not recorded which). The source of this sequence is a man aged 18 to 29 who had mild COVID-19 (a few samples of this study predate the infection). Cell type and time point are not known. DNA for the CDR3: TGTGCCACCAGTGACCCGAGGAATTTCCATGAGCAGTTCTTC. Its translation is CATSDPRNFHEQFF.